The clone carrying this T cell receptor (beta chain) was recorded once. This entry belongs to a study of blood T cell repertoires in COVID-19. Background on the study: From the United States, Italy and Spain came samples of acute and convalescent COVID-19. From T cells, B-cell-depleted T cells, or PBMCs came the material, which was cDNA or gDNA.

Per the original methods: Amplification of reference gene primers was used by the study to estimate nucleated cell counts. This table comes from immunoSEQ multiplex PCR, and its TCRdb copy is limited to in-frame clones, with some not included. Clone size and V and J calls were adopted from that table, with D and trimming inferred from the DNA. The data contain under 300,000 clones, about 83% of them singletons. The CDR3 is 19 amino acids. The V gene's germline CDR1 is MNHEY and CDR2 SMNVEV (reference sequence). V was pared by 6 bases and J by 0 bases, with 18 bases of the junction left unmatched. The sample comprised peripheral blood. This chain connects TRBV27 to TRBJ2-3; 7 nucleotides agree with TRBD2. This TCR derives from a woman in her forties or fifties who had recovered from COVID-19. CDR3 protein: CASSTSYASGSSSTDTQYF. The CDR3 DNA follows: TGTGCCAGCAGCACAAGTTACGCTAGCGGATCTTCTAGCACAGATACGCAGTATTTT.